One sample yielded the 13 T cell receptor beta chains listed below, sequenced in a study of graft-versus-host responses after intestinal transplantation. The protocol was immunoSEQ multiplex PCR, while the TCRdb copy is restricted to in-frame clones and leaves out a portion. In the table there are about 73,000 clones, nearly 90% of which are singletons. These receptors are not linked to any known antigen. The specimen comprised unstimulated CD8+ T cells sorted from spleen or lymph node cells, sampled before transplant. All receptors come from a human donor who was the organ donor for an intestinal transplant.

The chain couples TRBV19 to TRBJ1-5; 10 nucleotides agree with TRBD1. Germline-derived CDR1 and CDR2 are LNHDA and SQIVND (reference sequence). This CDR3 spans 16 amino acids. J gave up 3 bases and V 7 bases, and 9 bases lay outside the gene matches. The CDR3 DNA is TGTGCCAGTAAAATACCGACAGGGGGCCCCAATCAGCCCCAGCATTTT. It codes for CASKIPTGGPNQPQHF.

The chain recombines TRBV18 with TRBJ2-7, with 10 bases aligning to TRBD1. The length of the CDR3 is 15 residues. Trimming took 5 bases from V and 1 from J; bases not matched to a gene: 5. Germline loops: CDR1 KGHSH, CDR2 LQKENI. DNA for the CDR3: TGTGCCAGCTCAAAGACAGGGGGCTTATCCTACGAGCAGTACGTC. Its translation: CASSKTGGLSYEQYV.

V usage is TRBV2 and J usage is TRBJ2-5; D may be TRBD1 (6 bases). The V end lost 1 base, the J end lost 5 bases, and 20 bases lay between the germline ends. The germline V gene has CDR1 SNHLY and CDR2 FYNNEI. The length of the CDR3 is 17 residues. In nucleotides, the CDR3 is TGTGCCAGCAGTGAAGAGAGGGCTCGCAGGGGTTGGGAGACCCAGTACTTC. The encoded protein is CASSEERARRGWETQYF. Supplemented by reference TRBV2 and TRBJ2-5, the full variable domain reads EPEVTQTPSHQVTQMGQEVILRCVPISNHLYFYWYRQILGQKVEFLVSFYNNEISEKSEIFDDQFSVERPDGSNFTLKIRSTKLEDSAMYFCASSEERARRGWETQYFGPGTRLLVL.

The chain employs TRBV6-1 and TRBJ1-5; TRBD1 matches at 10 bases. Germline trimming cut 10 bases from V and 2 bases from J; bases unmatched to any gene: 8. The CDR3 totals 15 residues. Germline V CDR1 and CDR2: MNHNS, SASEGT. The CDR3: CAIDDRGLGNQPQHF. The CDR3 nucleotides read TGTGCCATCGACGACAGGGGGCTCGGCAATCAGCCCCAGCATTTT.

This rearrangement joins TRBV7-6 to TRBJ1-1; D not certain. The CDR3 loop spans 14 amino acids. CDR1 and CDR2 from the germline V gene are SGHVS and FNYEAQ. The V and J ends lost 1 base and 0 bases respectively, with 6 bases between them. DNA of the CDR3: TGTGCCAGCAGCTTAGGGAGGGTGAACACTGAAGCTTTCTTT. Translated: CASSLGRVNTEAFF. Full variable domain (remainder filled in from reference TRBV7-6 and TRBJ1-1): GAGVSQSPRYKVTKRGQDVALRCDPISGHVSLYWYRQALGQGPEFLTYFNYEAQQDKSGLPNDRFSAERPEGSISTLTIQRTEQRDSAMYRCASSLGRVNTEAFFGQGTRLTVV.

The chain has TRBV7-9 and TRBJ1-6; 8 positions agree with TRBD1. CDR1 SEHNR and CDR2 FQNEAQ come from the germline V gene (reference sequence). V shed 5 bases and J 2 bases; nucleotides not matched to a gene: 11. There are 18 residues in the CDR3. CDR3 sequence reads: CASSTPDREWPYNSPLHF. The DNA of the CDR3 is TGTGCCAGCAGCACGCCGGACAGGGAATGGCCCTATAATTCACCCCTCCACTTT.

The chain employs TRBV27 and TRBJ2-1, with TRBD1 as a possible D gene (6 bases). The CDR3 extends over 13 amino acids. V dropped 4 bases and J dropped 5 bases, with 9 bases sitting between them. Germline CDR1 is MNHEY and CDR2 is SMNVEV (reference sequence). CDR3 bases: TGTGCCAGCAGTTCCAGGACAGACAATGAGCAGTTCTTC. It specifies CASSSRTDNEQFF.

The chain recombines TRBV6-5 with TRBJ2-1; 8 bases agree with TRBD2. This CDR3 has 14 amino acids. The V segment lost 4 bases and the J segment 10 bases; nucleotides outside the gene matches: 9. Germline V lookup: CDR1 MNHEY, CDR2 SVGAGI. CDR3 region: CASSSSGTSGEQFF. As DNA, the CDR3 is TGTGCCAGCAGTTCCTCCGGGACTAGTGGCGAGCAGTTCTTC.

This clone has only a few counts. The chain recombines TRBV6-5 with TRBJ2-1; 9 bases map to TRBD2. Losses at the gene ends were 2 bases for V and 5 bases for J; bases not matched to a gene: 4. The CDR3 sequence is 15 residues long. CDR1 and CDR2 (germline): MNHEY, SVGAGI. CDR3 region: CASSYSAGGNNEQFF. CDR3 DNA sequence: TGTGCCAGCAGTTACAGCGCGGGGGGGAACAATGAGCAGTTCTTC.

The CDR3 DNA follows: TGTGCCACCAGCAGGGCGACCGAAGGGGGCGTGGGGGAGACCCAGTACTTC. Encoded protein: CATSRATEGGVGETQYF. V usage is TRBV15 and J usage is TRBJ2-5, with 7 bases fitting TRBD1. V shed 3 bases, J shed 5 bases, and the junction held 15 bases outside the gene matches. There are 17 residues in the CDR3. Germline-derived CDR1 and CDR2 are LNHNV and YYDKDF (reference sequence).

The V call is TRBV27, the J call TRBJ1-2; 7 positions agree with TRBD1. Losses at the gene ends were 3 bases for V and 0 bases for J; bases not matched to a gene: 1. Germline values: CDR1 MNHEY, CDR2 SMNVEV (reference sequence). CDR3 length: 14 amino acids. As DNA, the CDR3 is TGTGCCAGCAGTTTTGGGACAGCTAACTATGGCTACACCTTC. Protein: CASSFGTANYGYTF.

The chain uses TRBV6-5 and TRBJ2-5, with no clear D. Deletions cut 2 bases from V and 0 bases from J, with 4 bases between. Germline V gene sequence: CDR1 MNHEY, CDR2 SVGAGI. The CDR3 sequence is 13 residues long. The CDR3 bases are TGTGCCAGCAGTTACAGCGACCAAGAGACCCAGTACTTC. Its protein is CASSYSDQETQYF.

The rearrangement links TRBV15 to TRBJ1-1; a weak D match, TRBD1 (5 bases). The germline V gene encodes CDR1 LNHNV and CDR2 YYDKDF (reference sequence). The CDR3 extends over 15 amino acids. Trimming pared 5 bases from V and 0 bases from J, leaving 13 bases between. The DNA for the CDR3 is TGTGCCACCAGCGGGCGGGGCAGCATGAACACTGAAGCTTTCTTT. This translates into CATSGRGSMNTEAFF. Full variable domain (missing parts from reference TRBV15 and TRBJ1-1): DAMVIQNPRYQVTQFGKPVTLSCSQTLNHNVMYWYQQKSSQAPKLLFHYYDKDFNNEADTPDNFQSRRPNTSFCFLDIRSPGLGDTAMYLCATSGRGSMNTEAFFGQGTRLTVV.